This entry features one TCR beta chain sequence. Antigen specificity is unknown. PCR was performed using 60 Vbeta and 13 Jbeta primers. Clones were read by immunoSEQ multiplex PCR, and TCRdb kept only the in-frame ones, dropping some. The sample carries approximately 110,000 clones, around 79% recorded once. This entry is derived from a study of cytomegalovirus exposure and HLA in healthy donors. Overall study results and limits: Across donors, presence/absence analyses took sequencing depth to be roughly uniform. Across donors, most TCRs were seen rarely, yet some public ones were widespread.

Healthy individuals who donated bone marrow served as the donors. At the time of sampling, donors were nominally healthy, though unrecorded immune exposures were likely. Germline assignment: CDR1 MNHNS and CDR2 SASEGT. The CDR3 is 12 residues long. Trimming removed 8 bases from V and 8 bases from J, with 15 bases in between. The chain combines TRBV6-1 with TRBJ1-2; D remains ambiguous. This sequence was found in a woman between 40 and 50 years old in good health and CMV-seronegative. Material for sequencing was PBMCs. The CDR3 spells CASAARSRGYTF. The CDR3 nucleotides are TGTGCCAGCGCCGCGCGATCTCGGGGCTACACCTTC.